Below are 30 T cell receptor beta chains sequenced from a single sample in a study of blood T cells in healthy people across ages. Next came a second PCR, run for roughly 6 to 11 cycles, which used a sample-barcoded 5' primer along with a J-beta primer mix. TCRdb re-derived calls from the 5' RACE reads in MiXCR, one entry per CDR3 protein. The sample records approximately 1.5 million distinct CDR3 sequences, roughly 32% being singletons. Sequenced: blood. Receptors originate from a woman under 40 in good health.

V gene TRBV13 combines with J gene TRBJ2-1, with 13 bases fitting TRBD2. Germline V gene lookup returns CDR1 PRHDT and CDR2 FYEKMQ (reference sequence). The CDR3 length is 15 residues. V dropped 6 bases and J dropped 5; count of bases not matched to a gene: 4. CDR3 nucleotide sequence: TGTGCCAGCAGGATGGGACTAGCGGGGAACAATGAGCAGTTCTTC. Its protein is CASRMGLAGNNEQFF.

This clonotype was seen more than once but under ten times. At one of its ends the junction is not consistent with the germline gene, which may arise from a read error. The gene calls are TRBV12-3 or TRBV12-4 and TRBJ2-3; 11 positions agree with TRBD2. The CDR3 is 16 residues long. Here the CDR3 reads CASSLGLAGGTDAQYF. CDR3 DNA: TGTGCCAGCAGTTTAGGGCTAGCGGGGGGCACAGATGCGCAGTATTTT.

The rearrangement uses TRBV2 and TRBJ2-3, with 10 nucleotides matching TRBD2. Germline loops: CDR1 SNHLY, CDR2 FYNNEI. The CDR3 spans 16 residues. With V trimmed by 7 bases and J by 2 bases, 9 bases remained unmatched. The DNA of the CDR3 is TGTGCCAGCACTAGATTAGCGGGAGGTTCCACAGATACGCAGTATTTT. Protein product: CASTRLAGGSTDTQYF.

Comment on this clonotype: A much larger clone lies a single base off, so this may be a read error. The rearrangement links TRBV20-1 to TRBJ2-3; D gene unclear. CDR3 length: 15 amino acids. V was pared by 1 base and J by 2 bases, with 13 bases between. CDR1 and CDR2 from the germline V gene are DFQATT and SNEGSKA (reference sequence). DNA of the CDR3: TGCAGTGCTAGAGGGGGATCAATGGCCACAGATACGCAGTATTTT. Its protein product is CSARGGSMATDTQYF.

A word on this clonotype: Since a much larger clone is just one base distant, this may be a read error. This chain links TRBV4-1 with TRBJ2-1, with D possibly being TRBD1 (6 bases). This CDR3 is 14 amino acids long. Germline-derived CDR1 and CDR2 are MGHRA and YSYEKL. Written as DNA, the CDR3 is TGCGCCAGCAACCAAGTCACAGGGAACAATGAGCAGTTCTTC. Its translation: CASNQVTGNNEQFF.

This clonotype was picked up many times. The chain couples TRBV6-6 to TRBJ2-7, with 8 bases matching TRBD1. Per the germline V gene, CDR1 is MNHNY and CDR2 is SVGAGI (reference sequence). The V and J ends lost 2 bases and 5 bases, in that order; junction bases with no gene match: 8. CDR3 size: 15 residues. CDR3 sequence: CASSYLTGGLDEQYF. CDR3 coding DNA: TGTGCCAGCAGTTACCTAACAGGGGGATTGGACGAGCAGTACTTC.

This clonotype showed up just a few times. The chain joins TRBV4-1 to TRBJ2-6; D ambiguous. This CDR3 is 16 amino acids long. Deletions cut 7 bases from V and 0 bases from J, with 13 bases between. The germline V gene encodes CDR1 MGHRA and CDR2 YSYEKL. CDR3 region: CASNFGWISGANVLTF. CDR3 coding DNA: TGCGCCAGCAACTTTGGCTGGATCTCTGGGGCCAACGTCCTGACTTTC.

This clonotype was seen more than once but under ten times. The chain is built from TRBV25-1 and TRBJ2-3, with unresolved D. Trimming removed 2 bases at V and 4 bases at J, with 13 bases between. The CDR3 covers 15 residues. CDR1 and CDR2 (germline): MGHDK, SYGVNS. CDR3 nucleotide sequence: TGTGCCAGCAGTGAACCCACTCGATTTGCAGATACGCAGTATTTT. It yields the protein CASSEPTRFADTQYF.

This sequence joins TRBV9 and TRBJ2-7; D possibly uses TRBD1 or TRBD2 (5 bases each). Germline V CDR1 and CDR2: SGDLS, YYNGEE. CDR3 length equals 16 residues. V was trimmed by 0 bases and J by 3 bases, leaving 16 bases between them. CDR3 nucleotides: TGTGCCAGCAGCGTAGACTCGGGGCAGTCAGGCTACGAGCAGTACTTC. Translated: CASSVDSGQSGYEQYF.

Turning to this clonotype: One end of the junction varies from germline; a read error may be responsible. CDR3 amino acids: CASSQYNLIDNEQFF. The CDR3, as DNA: TGTGCCAGCAGCCAATATAACCTTATTGACAATGAACAGTTCTTC. V is TRBV3-1 and J is TRBJ2-1; no definite D call. Per the germline V gene, CDR1 is LGHDT and CDR2 is YNNKEL (reference sequence). The CDR3 runs 15 residues.

This clonotype was counted between two and nine times. The gene calls are TRBV5-1 and TRBJ1-2, with D possibly TRBD1 on 6 matching bases. CDR1 is SGHRS and CDR2 is YFSETQ in the germline V gene. The CDR3 loop spans 15 amino acids. The ends were cut back, 4 bases at V and 6 bases at J, with 19 bases in the middle. The CDR3 loop is CASSPGQGPTDGYTF. CDR3 coding DNA: TGCGCCAGCAGCCCGGGGCAGGGGCCAACTGATGGCTACACCTTC.

V usage is TRBV6-1 and J usage is TRBJ2-3, with TRBD1 matching over 7 bases. Germline CDR1 MNHNS, CDR2 SASEGT. The CDR3 totals 13 residues. CDR3 bases: TGTTCCCCAGCGAGGGGGCGGCCAGATACGCAGTATTTT. Translating gives CSPARGRPDTQYF.

This chain uses TRBV3-1 with TRBJ2-7; 9 nucleotides match TRBD1. CDR1 and CDR2 from the germline V gene are LGHDT and YNNKEL (reference sequence). This CDR3 comprises 13 residues. Germline trimming cut 1 base from V and 10 bases from J; bases unmatched to any gene: 5. The CDR3 is CASSQVRQGVQYF. The CDR3 DNA reads TGTGCCAGCAGCCAAGTCCGACAGGGGGTCCAGTACTTC.

The rearrangement joins TRBV7-7 to TRBJ2-2; 10 bases line up with TRBD2. Germline assignment: CDR1 SSHAT and CDR2 FNYEAQ (reference sequence). CDR3 size: 16 residues. V lost 5 bases, J lost 3 bases, and 6 bases stayed unmatched. CDR3: CASSDWTSGYTGELFF. The CDR3 DNA reads as TGTGCCAGCAGCGACTGGACTAGCGGATACACCGGGGAGCTGTTTTTT. Full variable domain (remainder filled in from reference TRBV7-7 and TRBJ2-2): GAGVSQSPRYKVTKRGQDVTLRCDPISSHATLYWYQQALGQGPEFLTYFNYEAQPDKSGLPSDRFSAERPEGSISTLTIQRTEQRDSAMYRCASSDWTSGYTGELFFGEGSRLTVL.

The CDR3, as DNA: TGTGCCAGCATCCGCCGATGGGGCCCTCGGGATAGGAACACTGAAGCTTTCTTT. This translates into CASIRRWGPRDRNTEAFF. This chain uses TRBV25-1 with TRBJ1-1, with D possibly being TRBD1 (5 bases). Deletions cut 7 bases from V and 1 base from J, with 25 bases between. From germline, CDR1 is MGHDK and CDR2 SYGVNS. This CDR3 contains 18 residues.

The table lists this clonotype with a few counts. The genes are TRBV21-1 and TRBJ2-4; TRBD2, the table's D call, was not compared with the DNA. TRBV21-1 is reported as a pseudogene. This CDR3 is built from 17 residues. This CDR3 is CASSKECKREIKNIQYF. The CDR3 bases are TGTGCCAGCAGCAAAGAATGTAAGCGGGAGATCAAAAACATTCAGTACTTC.

This clonotype appeared a few times. The chain couples TRBV28 to TRBJ2-7, with D possibly matching TRBD1 (5 bases). The CDR3 extends over 16 amino acids. V lost 5 bases and J 0 bases, leaving 17 bases between the germline ends. Per the germline V gene, CDR1 is MDHEN and CDR2 is SYDVKM. CDR3 DNA: TGTGCCAGCAGTGGTCCCAGGGTTATTCTCTCCTACGAGCAGTACTTC. It encodes CASSGPRVILSYEQYF.

The chain recombines TRBV6-6 with TRBJ2-3; 10 bases match TRBD2. The CDR3 spans 15 residues. J was trimmed by 6 bases and V by 5 bases; bases with no gene match: 8. CDR1 MNHNY and CDR2 SVGAGI come from the germline V gene (reference sequence). The CDR3 loop is CASSHIAGGVDTQYF. The CDR3 coding sequence is TGTGCCAGCAGTCATATAGCGGGAGGCGTGGATACGCAGTATTTT.

This chain joins TRBV6-2 or TRBV6-3 and TRBJ2-7, with unresolved D. Germline V gives CDR1 MNHEY, CDR2 SVGEGT. The V gene lost 2 bases and the J gene lost 4 bases, with 12 bases spanning the gap. The CDR3 sequence is 14 residues long. This chain's CDR3 is CASSYLDGPYEQYF. The CDR3 DNA sequence: TGTGCCAGCAGTTACCTCGACGGACCTTACGAGCAGTACTTC.

This clonotype came up a few times. The V gene is TRBV10-3, the J gene TRBJ2-3, with 10 bases matching TRBD2. The CDR3 runs to 17 residues. Trimming at V came to 0 bases and at J to 3 bases, leaving 6 bases not matched to a gene. Per the germline V gene, CDR1 is ENHRY and CDR2 is SYGVKD. The CDR3, as DNA: TGTGCCATCAGTGAGTCGACAGCGGGGGGGCGGACAGATACGCAGTATTTT. Protein sequence: CAISESTAGGRTDTQYF.

This clonotype has at least ten counts. The gene calls are TRBV4-1 and TRBJ2-1; TRBD2 agrees at 11 bases. V trimming: 7 bases; J trimming: 0 bases; junction bases outside the gene matches: 8. The germline V gene encodes CDR1 MGHRA and CDR2 YSYEKL. The CDR3 totals 17 residues. CDR3 in amino acids: CASTKGLAGSSYNEQFF. Here the CDR3 DNA reads TGCGCCAGCACTAAAGGACTAGCGGGTAGCTCCTACAATGAGCAGTTCTTC.

The genes are TRBV5-1 and TRBJ2-1; 9 nucleotides match TRBD1. The CDR3 runs to 15 residues. In germline, CDR1 is SGHRS, CDR2 YFSETQ. With V trimmed by 4 bases and J by 4 bases, 6 bases remained unmatched. In nucleotides, the CDR3 is TGCGCCAGCAGCCCGGACGGGACAGGGTACAATGAGCAGTTCTTC. Protein: CASSPDGTGYNEQFF.

This clonotype was counted between two and nine times. This sequence joins TRBV20-1 and TRBJ2-1, with no clear D. CDR1 and CDR2 (germline): DFQATT, SNEGSKA (reference sequence). This CDR3 comprises 14 residues. V was cut by 6 bases and J by 7 bases, with 19 bases left in between. The CDR3, as DNA: TGCAGTGCCTTGACACCCCGAGGCTATAATGAGCAGTTCTTC. This gives the protein CSALTPRGYNEQFF.

This clonotype has just one count. V gene TRBV18 combines with J gene TRBJ1-4; D uncertain. This CDR3 has 13 residues. CDR1 and CDR2 (germline): KGHSH, LQKENI. V was shortened by 4 bases and J by 7 bases, with 10 bases between the two germline ends. Here the CDR3 DNA reads TGTGCCAGCTCACTTGGGAAATCTGAAAAACTGTTTTTT. It codes for CASSLGKSEKLFF. Full variable domain (missing parts from reference TRBV18 and TRBJ1-4): NAGVMQNPRHLVRRRGQEARLRCSPMKGHSHVYWYRQLPEEGLKFMVYLQKENIIDESGMPKERFSAEFPKEGPSILRIQQVVRGDSAAYFCASSLGKSEKLFFGSGTQLSVL.

This CDR3 reads CASSFGRPANYGYTF. The CDR3 DNA follows: TGTGCCAGCAGCTTCGGACGGCCAGCTAACTATGGCTACACCTTC. This chain links TRBV5-5 with TRBJ1-2; D is unclear. Germline V gene sequence: CDR1 SGHKS, CDR2 YYEKEE (reference sequence). The CDR3 loop spans 15 amino acids. Trimming took 2 bases from V and 0 from J, leaving 11 bases between them.

This clonotype came up once. Relative to the germline gene, one junction end is altered; a read error may explain this. V gene TRBV9 combines with J gene TRBJ2-7; no definite D call. Germline CDR1 is SGDLS and CDR2 is YYNGEE. CDR3 length: 13 amino acids. The CDR3 sequence: CVSSAGLSSEQYF. The CDR3 nucleotides read TGTGTCAGCAGCGCTGGGCTTTCGAGTGAGCAGTACTTC.

The J gene is TRBJ2-1, the V gene TRBV4-1, with TRBD2 matching over 10 bases. This CDR3 has 15 amino acids. The V and J ends lost 3 bases and 13 bases, in that order; junction bases with no gene match: 12. Germline V lookup: CDR1 MGHRA, CDR2 YSYEKL. The CDR3 DNA follows: TGCGCCAGCAGCCACCCGACTAGCGGGTGGGAGACCCAGTTCTTC. It specifies CASSHPTSGWETQFF.

This clonotype has a single count. The chain links TRBV4-1 to TRBJ1-5; no clear D gene. CDR1 is MGHRA, CDR2 YSYEKL, per germline. Trimming pared 1 base from V and 7 bases from J, leaving 11 bases between. The CDR3 runs 14 residues. CDR3 sequence: CASSQGLRPQPQHF. The CDR3 DNA is TGCGCCAGCAGCCAAGGACTAAGGCCACAGCCCCAGCATTTT.

This clonotype was observed a handful of times. The V and J genes are TRBV5-1 and TRBJ1-4; D is unclear. The V gene lost 3 bases and the J gene lost 8 bases, with 11 bases spanning the gap. Per the germline V gene, CDR1 is SGHRS and CDR2 is YFSETQ. This CDR3 comprises 13 residues. The CDR3, as DNA: TGCGCCAGCAGCTCGACCACTCAGGAAAAACTGTTTTTT. This encodes CASSSTTQEKLFF. Full variable domain (missing parts from reference TRBV5-1 and TRBJ1-4): KAGVTQTPRYLIKTRGQQVTLSCSPISGHRSVSWYQQTPGQGLQFLFEYFSETQRNKGNFPGRFSGRQFSNSRSEMNVSTLELGDSALYLCASSSTTQEKLFFGSGTQLSVL.

The chain employs TRBV6-1 and TRBJ1-5; D not certain. Trimming removed 6 bases at V and 0 bases at J, with 6 bases between. This CDR3 is 13 amino acids long. From germline, CDR1 is MNHNS and CDR2 SASEGT. This CDR3 is CASRSDSNQPQHF. As DNA, the CDR3 is TGTGCCAGCAGGTCGGATAGCAATCAGCCCCAGCATTTT.